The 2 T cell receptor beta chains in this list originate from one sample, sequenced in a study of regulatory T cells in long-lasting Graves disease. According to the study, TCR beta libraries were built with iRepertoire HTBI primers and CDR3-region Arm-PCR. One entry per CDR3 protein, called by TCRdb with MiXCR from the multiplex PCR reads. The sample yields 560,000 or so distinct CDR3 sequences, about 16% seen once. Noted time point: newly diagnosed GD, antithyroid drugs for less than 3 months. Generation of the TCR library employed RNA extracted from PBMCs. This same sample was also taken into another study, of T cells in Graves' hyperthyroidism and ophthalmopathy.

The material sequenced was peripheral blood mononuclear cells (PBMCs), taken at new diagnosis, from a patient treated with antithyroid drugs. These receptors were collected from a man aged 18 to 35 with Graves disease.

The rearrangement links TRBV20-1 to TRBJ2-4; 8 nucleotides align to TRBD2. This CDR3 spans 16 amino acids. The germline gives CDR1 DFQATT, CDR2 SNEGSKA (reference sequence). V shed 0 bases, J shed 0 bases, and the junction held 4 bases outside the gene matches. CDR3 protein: CSARDWLAGAKNIQYF. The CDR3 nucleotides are TGCAGTGCTAGAGATTGGCTAGCGGGAGCCAAAAACATTCAGTACTTC.

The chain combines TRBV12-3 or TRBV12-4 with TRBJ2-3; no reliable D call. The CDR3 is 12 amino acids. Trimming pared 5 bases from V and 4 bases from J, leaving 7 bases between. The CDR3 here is CASSRPADTQYF. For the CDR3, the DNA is TGTGCCAGCAGTCGGCCTGCAGATACGCAGTATTTT.